Each of the 25 T cell receptor beta chains below was sequenced from the same sample in a study of monozygotic twins with inflammatory bowel disease. TCRdb reprocessed the 5' RACE reads and stores each CDR3 protein as one record, lacking DNA. Here the sample table reports about 160,000 distinct CDR3 sequences. What was sequenced was blood. Source of these receptors: a human donor with ulcerative colitis or Crohn's disease, or a healthy co-twin of an affected twin (not recorded which).

The chain links TRBV6-1 to TRBJ2-3; TCRdb designates TRBD2, a call that cannot be tested without DNA. The CDR3 consists of 15 residues. Germline CDR1 is MNHNS and CDR2 is SASEGT. CDR3 residues: CASSEGTSHTDTQYF.

The chain has TRBV5-4 and TRBJ2-5; TCRdb's assignment of TRBD2 cannot be checked, as there is no DNA. The CDR3 covers 16 residues. CDR1 is SGHNT and CDR2 is YYREEE in the germline V gene (reference sequence). The CDR3 is CASSPRTCGRMETQYF.

The V gene is TRBV4-3, the J gene TRBJ2-1; TCRdb's assignment of TRBD2 cannot be checked, as there is no DNA. This CDR3 comprises 15 residues. Per germline, CDR1 LGHNA and CDR2 YSLEER. CDR3 protein: CASSQTPGLGNEQFF.

This sequence joins TRBV7-8 and TRBJ1-3. This CDR3 has 17 amino acids. Per the germline V gene, CDR1 is SGHVS and CDR2 is FQNEAQ. CDR3 sequence reads: CASSPIREGRSGNTIYF.

V gene TRBV6-5 combines with J gene TRBJ2-3; TCRdb returns TRBD1, unconfirmable since there is no DNA. This CDR3 is built from 16 residues. CDR1 and CDR2 (germline): MNHEY, SVGAGI. The CDR3 sequence is CASSRGGGPPRDTQYF.

The V gene is TRBV20-1, the J gene TRBJ2-3; no DNA is available, so the TRBD1 call from TCRdb remains unchecked. The CDR3 is 15 amino acids. The germline gives CDR1 DFQATT, CDR2 SNEGSKA (reference sequence). The CDR3 reads CSAPPGTGSQDTQYF.

The V and J genes are TRBV5-1 and TRBJ1-1. This CDR3 comprises 14 residues. The germline gives CDR1 SGHRS, CDR2 YFSETQ. The CDR3 sequence: CASSPVRMNTEAFF.

The chain links TRBV5-1 to TRBJ2-7; TCRdb names TRBD1, which stays unverified in the absence of DNA. CDR1 and CDR2 (germline): SGHRS, YFSETQ. The CDR3 totals 13 residues. CDR3 loop: CASSLGTENEQYF. Based on the CDR3 plus reference TRBV5-1 and TRBJ2-7, the full variable domain is KAGVTQTPRYLIKTRGQQVTLSCSPISGHRSVSWYQQTPGQGLQFLFEYFSETQRNKGNFPGRFSGRQFSNSRSEMNVSTLELGDSALYLCASSLGTENEQYFGPGTRLTVT.

The chain links TRBV12-3 or TRBV12-4 to TRBJ2-1; TCRdb reports TRBD2, a call that lacks DNA to check it against. The CDR3 is 15 amino acids. CDR3 loop: CASSLGDLEGAGVRF.

V is TRBV6-5 and J is TRBJ2-1. The CDR3 sequence is 15 residues long. Per the germline V gene, CDR1 is MNHEY and CDR2 is SVGAGI. This chain's CDR3 is CASSYDGVTYNEQFF.

This chain uses TRBV25-1 with TRBJ2-7; TCRdb reports TRBD1, a call that lacks DNA to check it against. This CDR3 region has 15 residues. In germline, CDR1 is MGHDK, CDR2 SYGVNS. The CDR3 spells CASSPTNRGQYEQYF.

This sequence joins TRBV7-3 and TRBJ1-3. Germline V gene data show CDR1 as SGHTA and CDR2 as FQGTGA. This CDR3 contains 13 residues. CDR3 residues: CASSLSPRNTIYF. Together with reference TRBV7-3 and TRBJ1-3, the CDR3 gives the full variable domain: GAGVSQTPSNKVTEKGKYVELRCDPISGHTALYWYRQSLGQGPEFLIYFQGTGAADDSGLPNDRFFAVRPEGSVSTLKIQRTERGDSAVYLCASSLSPRNTIYFGEGSWLTVV.

V is TRBV29-1 and J is TRBJ1-2; TCRdb's D gene call, TRBD1, goes unchecked for lack of DNA. This CDR3 is built from 15 residues. Germline V gene lookup returns CDR1 SQVTM and CDR2 ANQGSEA. CDR3 residues: CSVEALRQGALGYTF.

The chain carries TRBV7-9 and TRBJ2-7; TCRdb selects TRBD2, and the lack of DNA leaves this call unchecked. In germline, CDR1 is SEHNR, CDR2 FQNEAQ (reference sequence). The CDR3 loop spans 15 amino acids. The CDR3 here is CASSLGSGASYEQYF. Variable domain in full (rest from reference TRBV7-9 and TRBJ2-7): DTGVSQNPRHKITKRGQNVTFRCDPISEHNRLYWYRQTLGQGPEFLTYFQNEAQLEKSRLLSDRFSAERPKGSFSTLEIQRTEQGDSAMYLCASSLGSGASYEQYFGPGTRLTVT.

The chain recombines TRBV7-6 with TRBJ2-2; the D gene TCRdb calls, TRBD2, cannot be checked with no DNA. The length of the CDR3 is 16 residues. The germline CDR1 and CDR2 sequences are SGHVS and FNYEAQ. CDR3 residues: CASSFRLAGGPGELFF.

The gene calls are TRBV3-1 and TRBJ2-7; TCRdb outputs TRBD2, but without DNA this stays unchecked. Germline CDR1 LGHDT, CDR2 YNNKEL (reference sequence). The CDR3 spans 16 residues. The CDR3 sequence: CASSPHVEAGGYEQYF.

The chain uses TRBV7-9 and TRBJ2-1; the D call of TRBD1 rests on TCRdb alone, since no DNA is present to check it. There are 15 residues in the CDR3. Germline V CDR1 and CDR2: SEHNR, FQNEAQ (reference sequence). The CDR3 is CASSLYRDRGNEQFF.

The rearrangement links TRBV28 to TRBJ1-1. Per the germline V gene, CDR1 is MDHEN and CDR2 is SYDVKM. The CDR3 length is 14 residues. The CDR3 is CASSRMDLSTEAFF.

The gene calls are TRBV5-1 and TRBJ1-1. The length of the CDR3 is 14 residues. Germline-derived CDR1 and CDR2 are SGHRS and YFSETQ. CDR3 in amino acids: CASSSTAGRTEAFF. The entire variable domain, with the rest obtained from reference TRBV5-1 and TRBJ1-1, is as follows: KAGVTQTPRYLIKTRGQQVTLSCSPISGHRSVSWYQQTPGQGLQFLFEYFSETQRNKGNFPGRFSGRQFSNSRSEMNVSTLELGDSALYLCASSSTAGRTEAFFGQGTRLTVV.

This chain links TRBV28 with TRBJ1-5; absent DNA, TCRdb's TRBD1 call cannot be checked. Looked up from germline, CDR1 is MDHEN and CDR2 is SYDVKM. This CDR3 is 13 amino acids long. The CDR3 sequence is CATDRGSDQPQHF.

The chain combines TRBV20-1 with TRBJ1-5. The CDR3 runs to 14 residues. CDR1 and CDR2 (germline): DFQATT, SNEGSKA (reference sequence). Here the CDR3 reads CSATTGYSNQPQHF.

The V gene is TRBV5-1, the J gene TRBJ1-1; the D gene TCRdb calls, TRBD1, cannot be checked with no DNA. The CDR3 runs 15 residues. Germline assignment: CDR1 SGHRS and CDR2 YFSETQ. The CDR3 region is CASGLQQGENTEAFF.

V gene TRBV18 combines with J gene TRBJ2-1; checking the TCRdb D call of TRBD1 is not possible without DNA. The CDR3 has 16 residues. In germline, CDR1 is KGHSH, CDR2 LQKENI. The chain's CDR3 is CASLEMGPGSYNEQFF.

The chain links TRBV3-1 to TRBJ2-5; checking the TCRdb D call of TRBD2 is not possible without DNA. Germline V gene lookup returns CDR1 LGHDT and CDR2 YNNKEL (reference sequence). The CDR3 covers 17 residues. The CDR3 spells CASSSGLDRGNQETQYF.

The CDR3 sequence: CASSPQGGNTIYF. This rearrangement joins TRBV5-1 to TRBJ1-3; TCRdb indicates TRBD1, and absent DNA this call remains unverified. Germline CDR1 SGHRS, CDR2 YFSETQ. CDR3 length equals 13 residues.